This passage covers 20 T cell receptor beta chains from one sample sequenced in a study of T cell responses to AZD1222 COVID-19 vaccine. Sequenced by immunoSEQ multiplex PCR; TCRdb stores in-frame clones only, minus some. Here the sample spans 130,000 to 150,000 clones, about 93% being singletons. This specimen consisted of peripheral blood, obtained on day 0 of AZD1222 vaccination. These receptors were taken from an adult in good health.

This chain uses TRBV7-2 with TRBJ1-2; 7 bases align to TRBD1. With V trimmed by 2 bases and J by 8 bases, 8 bases remained unmatched. The CDR3 runs 14 residues. The V gene's germline CDR1 is SGHTA and CDR2 FQGNSA. DNA of the CDR3: TGTGCCAGCAGCTTATCTACGACAGGGCACGGCTACACCTTC. Protein sequence: CASSLSTTGHGYTF.

V and J are TRBV4-1 and TRBJ2-3, with D unresolved. The CDR3 spans 17 residues. V was clipped by 1 base and J by 0 bases, with 14 bases between them. Per the germline V gene, CDR1 is MGHRA and CDR2 is YSYEKL. This CDR3 reads CASSQVDLGISTDTQYF. CDR3 DNA: TGCGCCAGCAGCCAAGTGGATCTGGGGATTAGCACAGATACGCAGTATTTT.

This sequence joins TRBV11-3 and TRBJ1-6; D ambiguous. The V end lost 0 bases, the J end lost 7 bases, and 4 bases lay between the germline ends. This CDR3 has 13 amino acids. The V gene's germline CDR1 is SGHNT and CDR2 YENEEA. CDR3 bases: TGTGCCAGCAGCTTAGAGGTGAATTCACCCCTCCACTTT. Translating it yields CASSLEVNSPLHF.

This chain joins TRBV25-1 and TRBJ1-5, with 9 bases identical to TRBD1. The CDR3 sequence is 13 residues long. V shed 6 bases, J shed 9 bases, and the junction held 6 bases outside the gene matches. Germline CDR1 reads MGHDK; CDR2 reads SYGVNS. This CDR3 reads CASSDRGVGPQHF. Here the CDR3 DNA reads TGTGCCAGCAGCGACAGGGGGGTAGGGCCCCAGCATTTT.

This clone was observed once. The chain is built from TRBV18 and TRBJ2-1; 14 bases map to TRBD2. V lost 3 bases to trimming and J lost 7 bases; unmatched junction nucleotides: 5. Germline lookup yields CDR1 KGHSH and CDR2 LQKENI. CDR3 length: 16 amino acids. This CDR3 reads CASSPRLAGGHNEQFF. CDR3 sequence (DNA): TGTGCCAGCTCACCTCGACTAGCGGGAGGGCATAATGAGCAGTTCTTC.

The V call is TRBV6-5, the J call TRBJ2-5; D gene uncertain. CDR3 length equals 13 residues. V was trimmed by 4 bases and J by 2 bases, leaving 8 bases between them. Germline V gives CDR1 MNHEY, CDR2 SVGAGI. CDR3 nucleotides: TGTGCCAGCAGTTTGCCGCCACAAGAGACCCAGTACTTC. It specifies CASSLPPQETQYF.

J is TRBJ1-4 and V is TRBV28; D possibly corresponds to TRBD1 (5 bases). This CDR3 is built from 15 residues. The germline CDR1 and CDR2 sequences are MDHEN and SYDVKM. Trimming stripped 6 bases from V and 4 bases from J, with 15 bases between. The CDR3 loop is CASSPGWQGNEKLFF. DNA of the CDR3: TGTGCCAGCAGCCCGGGATGGCAGGGTAATGAAAAACTGTTTTTT.

In DNA, the CDR3 is TGTGCCAGCAGCTTAGTACAGGGTATCTACACCTTC. Protein: CASSLVQGIYTF. V usage is TRBV7-9 and J usage is TRBJ1-2, with D perhaps TRBD1 (6 bases). Trimming took off 1 base at V and 10 bases at J, with 10 bases between the two ends. Per the germline V gene, CDR1 is SEHNR and CDR2 is FQNEAQ (reference sequence). The CDR3 extends over 12 amino acids.

V usage is TRBV18 and J usage is TRBJ1-1; D possibly corresponds to TRBD1 (6 bases). CDR1 is KGHSH, CDR2 LQKENI, per germline. V was pared by 2 bases and J by 3 bases, with 7 bases between. The CDR3 sequence is 13 residues long. The CDR3 bases are TGTGCCAGCTCACCATCAGGGGACACTGAAGCTTTCTTT. This gives the protein CASSPSGDTEAFF.

V is TRBV19 and J is TRBJ1-5; no clear D gene. The germline V gene encodes CDR1 LNHDA and CDR2 SQIVND (reference sequence). V was clipped by 5 bases and J by 7 bases, with 15 bases between them. The CDR3 has 14 residues. The CDR3 DNA reads as TGTGCCAGTAGTCCAGAAAGTGGAAGGCAGCCCCAGCATTTT. It yields the protein CASSPESGRQPQHF.

This clone appeared a single time. This rearrangement joins TRBV28 to TRBJ1-4; D may be TRBD1 (6 bases). Trimming took off 6 bases at V and 3 bases at J, with 11 bases between the two ends. The CDR3 runs 14 residues. Germline loops: CDR1 MDHEN, CDR2 SYDVKM. In DNA form, the CDR3 reads TGTGCCAGCAGGGGGGGGCACCCTAATGAAAAACTGTTTTTT. This sequence encodes CASRGGHPNEKLFF.

The sample holds one count of this clone. The chain uses TRBV27 and TRBJ2-7; D remains unclear. There are 14 residues in the CDR3. The germline gives CDR1 MNHEY, CDR2 SMNVEV (reference sequence). The V gene lost 3 bases and the J gene lost 0 bases, with 9 bases spanning the gap. The CDR3 DNA reads TGTGCCAGCAGTTTGGGCGGCCTCTCCTACGAGCAGTACTTC. Its translation is CASSLGGLSYEQYF.

The J gene is TRBJ1-4, the V gene TRBV28, with D perhaps TRBD1 (5 bases). V was clipped by 6 bases and J by 2 bases, with 16 bases between them. The germline V gene encodes CDR1 MDHEN and CDR2 SYDVKM. The CDR3 covers 16 residues. In nucleotides, the CDR3 is TGTGCCAGCAGGTTGGATCAGGGACGGACTAATGAAAAACTGTTTTTT. Amino acids: CASRLDQGRTNEKLFF.

The chain carries TRBV7-2 and TRBJ2-1; D remains unclear. The CDR3 is made up of 13 amino acids. Per the germline V gene, CDR1 is SGHTA and CDR2 is FQGNSA. Trimming shortened V by 1 base and J by 6 bases, and 7 bases separated the two germline ends. The CDR3 DNA sequence: TGTGCCAGCAGCTTAGATTTCGGCAATGAGCAGTTCTTC. This encodes CASSLDFGNEQFF. Complete variable domain (other parts from reference TRBV7-2 and TRBJ2-1): GAGVSQSPSNKVTEKGKDVELRCDPISGHTALYWYRQSLGQGLEFLIYFQGNSAPDKSGLPSDRFSAERTGGSVSTLTIQRTQQEDSAVYLCASSLDFGNEQFFGPGTRLTVL.

On this clone: Germline and junction disagree at one end, which may indicate a read error. The chain recombines TRBV29-1 with TRBJ2-3, with 10 bases identical to TRBD2. Germline values: CDR1 SQVTM, CDR2 ANQGSEA. The CDR3 runs to 9 residues. The CDR3, as DNA: TGCAGCGTTGTACTAGCGGGGAGTTTT. Its translation: CSVVLAGSF.

V and J are TRBV2 and TRBJ2-7; 13 bases fit TRBD2. Germline assignment: CDR1 SNHLY and CDR2 FYNNEI. CDR3 length equals 17 residues. V lost 7 bases, J lost 4 bases, and 13 bases stayed unmatched. The CDR3 coding sequence is TGTGCCAGCAACGATCCGGGACTAGCGGGAAAAGCTTACGAGCAGTACTTC. Translated: CASNDPGLAGKAYEQYF. The whole variable domain, remainder taken from reference TRBV2 and TRBJ2-7, is EPEVTQTPSHQVTQMGQEVILRCVPISNHLYFYWYRQILGQKVEFLVSFYNNEISEKSEIFDDQFSVERPDGSNFTLKIRSTKLEDSAMYFCASNDPGLAGKAYEQYFGPGTRLTVT.

The V and J genes are TRBV18 and TRBJ1-5; unclear D gene. V was trimmed by 2 bases and J by 2 bases, leaving 10 bases between them. Germline lookup yields CDR1 KGHSH and CDR2 LQKENI. This CDR3 comprises 15 residues. The DNA of the CDR3 is TGTGCCAGCTCACCAGAATTTCAGGGCAATCAGCCCCAGCATTTT. Its protein is CASSPEFQGNQPQHF.

This rearrangement joins TRBV18 to TRBJ1-4; D call uncertain. The germline gives CDR1 KGHSH, CDR2 LQKENI. The CDR3 totals 13 residues. Trimming shortened V by 1 base and J by 6 bases, and 6 bases separated the two germline ends. The CDR3 DNA follows: TGTGCCAGCTCACCACGGGGAGATGAAAAACTGTTTTTT. It specifies CASSPRGDEKLFF.

The V and J genes are TRBV29-1 and TRBJ1-2, with TRBD1 as a possible D gene (5 bases). The V end was cut by 7 bases, the J end by 6 bases, with 15 bases between. CDR1 is SQVTM and CDR2 is ANQGSEA in the germline V gene. CDR3 length: 12 residues. The CDR3 reads CSASRTGDGYTF. CDR3 sequence (DNA): TGCAGCGCTAGCAGGACGGGGGATGGCTACACCTTC.

This rearrangement joins TRBV19 to TRBJ2-3, with TRBD1 matching over 10 bases. The germline gives CDR1 LNHDA, CDR2 SQIVND (reference sequence). This CDR3 has 16 amino acids. Trimming cost V 6 bases and J 6 bases; bases outside gene matches: 12. CDR3 sequence reads: CASSNSGTGVFDTQYF. Here the CDR3 DNA reads TGTGCCAGTAGCAATTCCGGGACAGGGGTGTTCGATACGCAGTATTTT.